Listed here are 32 T cell receptor beta chains from one sample, sequenced in a study of blood T cell repertoires in COVID-19. The method was immunoSEQ multiplex PCR; TCRdb's version includes in-frame clones alone and lacks a portion of them. Among roughly 200,000 clones listed, approximately 80% were seen once. Sequencing input: peripheral blood. The receptors come from a middle-aged man with acute or convalescent COVID-19.

This sequence joins TRBV2 and TRBJ2-7; D is unresolved. Trimming removed 4 bases at V and 6 bases at J, with 10 bases between. This CDR3 is 12 amino acids long. The germline CDR1 and CDR2 sequences are SNHLY and FYNNEI. In DNA form, the CDR3 reads TGTGCCAGCAGTGGTGAGGAATTCGAGCAGTACTTC. Translation gives CASSGEEFEQYF.

The J gene is TRBJ1-1, the V gene TRBV5-1; weak D call: TRBD1 (5 bases). The V end lost 3 bases, the J end lost 5 bases, and 17 bases lay between the germline ends. The length of the CDR3 is 15 residues. The germline V gene has CDR1 SGHRS and CDR2 YFSETQ. CDR3 protein: CASSSFDSTRTEAFF. In nucleotides, the CDR3 is TGCGCCAGCAGCTCTTTTGACAGTACCAGGACTGAAGCTTTCTTT.

The gene calls are TRBV3-1 (or the pseudogene TRBV3-2) and TRBJ2-7, with a weak D call TRBD2 (6 bases). V was shortened by 4 bases and J by 6 bases, with 13 bases between the two germline ends. CDR3 size: 13 residues. CDR1 LGHDT and CDR2 YNNKEL come from the germline V gene (reference sequence). DNA of the CDR3: TGTGCCAGCAGCCGGAGGGGTTCGGTCGAGCAGTACTTC. Translating gives CASSRRGSVEQYF.

This rearrangement joins TRBV25-1 to TRBJ1-4; 8 bases fit TRBD1. This CDR3 has 14 amino acids. The ends lost 3 bases at V and 8 bases at J; junction bases unmatched: 5. CDR1 is MGHDK, CDR2 SYGVNS, per germline. The CDR3 spells CASSDRGQGEKLFF. For the CDR3, the DNA is TGTGCCAGCAGTGACCGAGGACAGGGAGAAAAACTGTTTTTT. Drawing the rest from reference TRBV25-1 and TRBJ1-4, the complete variable domain is EADIYQTPRYLVIGTGKKITLECSQTMGHDKMYWYQQDPGMELHLIHYSYGVNSTEKGDLSSESTVSRIRTEHFPLTLESARPSHTSQYLCASSDRGQGEKLFFGSGTQLSVL.

V and J are TRBV19 and TRBJ2-2, with TRBD1 identical over 7 bases. The germline CDR1 and CDR2 sequences are LNHDA and SQIVND (reference sequence). V was clipped by 3 bases and J by 1 base; unmatched bases: 5. The CDR3 has 16 residues. The CDR3 spells CASSMNRGRNTGELFF. CDR3 coding DNA: TGTGCCAGTAGTATGAACAGGGGTAGGAACACCGGGGAGCTGTTTTTT.

The rearrangement joins TRBV5-4 to TRBJ1-3; D might be TRBD1 (6 bases). V was cut by 4 bases and J by 4 bases, with 9 bases left in between. The CDR3 is 13 residues long. Germline values: CDR1 SGHNT, CDR2 YYREEE (reference sequence). CDR3 bases: TGTGCCAGCAGCAAAGACAGGGGAAACACCATATATTTT. The encoded protein is CASSKDRGNTIYF. The variable domain in full, completed from reference TRBV5-4 and TRBJ1-3, reads ETGVTQSPTHLIKTRGQQVTLRCSSQSGHNTVSWYQQALGQGPQFIFQYYREEENGRGNFPPRFSGLQFPNYSSELNVNALELDDSALYLCASSKDRGNTIYFGEGSWLTVV.

This chain uses TRBV11-2 with TRBJ2-1, with TRBD1 as a possible D gene (6 bases). This CDR3 is built from 14 residues. V lost 5 bases and J lost 5, with 13 bases in between. From germline, CDR1 is SGHAT and CDR2 FQNNGV. The CDR3 DNA reads TGTGCCAGCAGCCCCCGAGGGGGACACAATGAGCAGTTCTTC. The encoded protein is CASSPRGGHNEQFF. Drawing the rest from reference TRBV11-2 and TRBJ2-1, the complete variable domain is EAGVAQSPRYKIIEKRQSVAFWCNPISGHATLYWYQQILGQGPKLLIQFQNNGVVDDSQLPKDRFSAERLKGVDSTLKIQPAKLEDSAVYLCASSPRGGHNEQFFGPGTRLTVL.

This chain links TRBV7-2 with TRBJ1-1; D not certain. From germline, CDR1 is SGHTA and CDR2 FQGNSA. With 3 bases removed from V and 11 bases from J, the gap between germline ends came to 16 bases. This CDR3 is built from 13 residues. The CDR3 nucleotides read TGTGCCAGCAGCTTCGGTCTAAATAGCGACGCTTTCTTT. Translation: CASSFGLNSDAFF.

V and J are TRBV10-3 and TRBJ2-3; 9 positions agree with TRBD2. The CDR3 runs to 15 residues. V lost 7 bases, J lost 2 bases, and 7 bases stayed unmatched. Germline V gene data show CDR1 as ENHRY and CDR2 as SYGVKD. In DNA form, the CDR3 reads TGTGCCATCAACCCTAGCGGGACCTACACAGATACGCAGTATTTT. It translates to CAINPSGTYTDTQYF.

V usage is TRBV10-1 and J usage is TRBJ1-1; tentative D call: TRBD1 (5 bases). CDR1 is WNHNN, CDR2 SYGVQD, per germline (reference sequence). This CDR3 region has 12 residues. V lost 11 bases and J 1 base, leaving 11 bases between the germline ends. CDR3 residues: CAGQDKNTEAFF. The CDR3 nucleotides are TGCGCCGGACAAGACAAGAACACTGAAGCTTTCTTT.

This clone was counted only a few times. This same CDR3 is encoded by further DNA sequences in the sample. The chain combines TRBV5-4 with TRBJ1-5, with a possible D match to TRBD1 (5 bases). The CDR3 covers 13 residues. Germline CDR1 and CDR2: SGHNT and YYREEE (reference sequence). V lost 0 bases and J 5 bases, leaving 6 bases between the germline ends. Here the CDR3 reads CASSLGGDQPQHF. In DNA, the CDR3 is TGTGCCAGCAGCTTGGGGGGGGATCAGCCCCAGCATTTT.

This sequence joins TRBV27 and TRBJ2-5; maybe TRBD1 (6 bases). There are 16 residues in the CDR3. Germline assignment: CDR1 MNHEY and CDR2 SMNVEV (reference sequence). V dropped 5 bases and J dropped 0 bases, with 16 bases sitting between them. The CDR3 loop reads CASSRDRRTYQETQYF. The CDR3 DNA follows: TGTGCCAGCAGTCGAGACAGGAGAACGTACCAAGAGACCCAGTACTTC.

This clone has just one count. The rearrangement joins TRBV5-1 to TRBJ1-2; 10 bases align to TRBD1. V was pared by 4 bases and J by 4 bases, with 7 bases of the junction left unmatched. The CDR3 is 15 amino acids. CDR1 and CDR2 (germline): SGHRS, YFSETQ. CDR3 DNA sequence: TGCGCCAGCAGCCCGACAGGGGGCGTAGCCTATGGCTACACCTTC. It specifies CASSPTGGVAYGYTF.

The chain has TRBV3-1 (or the pseudogene TRBV3-2) and TRBJ1-3; TRBD1 matches 7 bases. Trimming cost V 0 bases and J 4 bases; bases outside gene matches: 3. The germline V gene has CDR1 LGHDT and CDR2 YNNKEL (reference sequence). The length of the CDR3 is 15 residues. CDR3 bases: TGTGCCAGCAGCCAAGAACTGGACAGGGGAAACACCATATATTTT. This codes for CASSQELDRGNTIYF.

The V gene is TRBV6-1, the J gene TRBJ1-1; D is undetermined. V lost 2 bases to trimming and J lost 3 bases, with 10 bases between them. This CDR3 spans 14 amino acids. Germline values: CDR1 MNHNS, CDR2 SASEGT. CDR3 residues: CASSETGMYTEAFF. The CDR3 DNA sequence: TGTGCCAGCAGTGAAACGGGAATGTACACTGAAGCTTTCTTT.

This chain links TRBV5-5 with TRBJ2-7; 7 bases are shared with TRBD1. V dropped 3 bases and J dropped 2; count of bases not matched to a gene: 8. Germline V gives CDR1 SGHKS, CDR2 YYEKEE (reference sequence). The CDR3 covers 15 residues. This CDR3 reads CASSSYGTAAYEQYF. CDR3 DNA: TGTGCCAGCAGCTCCTATGGGACAGCAGCCTACGAGCAGTACTTC.

V and J are TRBV4-1 and TRBJ2-3; 12 bases are shared with TRBD2. Germline V gene lookup returns CDR1 MGHRA and CDR2 YSYEKL. This CDR3 has 20 amino acids. V shed 2 bases and J 5 bases; nucleotides not matched to a gene: 17. CDR3 in DNA: TGCGCCAGCAGCCAACCCCCCCTCAGGCTAGCGGGAGGGCCTGGAGATACGCAGTATTTT. Translated, it gives CASSQPPLRLAGGPGDTQYF.

This chain uses TRBV19 with TRBJ2-7; D might be TRBD2 (5 bases). Trimming removed 7 bases at V and 6 bases at J, with 19 bases between. CDR1 is LNHDA and CDR2 is SQIVND in the germline V gene (reference sequence). The CDR3 runs to 14 residues. The CDR3 loop is CASTVDGEAREQYF. The CDR3 coding sequence is TGTGCCAGTACCGTCGACGGGGAAGCCCGCGAGCAGTACTTC. Full variable domain (missing parts from reference TRBV19 and TRBJ2-7): DGGITQSPKYLFRKEGQNVTLSCEQNLNHDAMYWYRQDPGQGLRLIYYSQIVNDFQKGDIAEGYSVSREKKESFPLTVTSAQKNPTAFYLCASTVDGEAREQYFGPGTRLTVT.

The V gene is TRBV4-2, the J gene TRBJ2-7; D is possibly TRBD2 (6 bases). Germline V gives CDR1 LGHNA, CDR2 YNFKEQ. V lost 0 bases, J lost 1 base, and 10 bases lay in between. This CDR3 spans 15 amino acids. For the CDR3, the DNA is TGTGCCAGCAGCCAAGAACTAGCTGGGTCCTACGAGCAGTACTTC. This codes for CASSQELAGSYEQYF.

The chain employs TRBV19 and TRBJ2-3; no clear D gene. CDR1 and CDR2 (germline): LNHDA, SQIVND (reference sequence). The germline V and J ends were trimmed by 3 bases and 2 bases, with 18 bases remaining between them. The CDR3 length is 17 residues. In DNA, the CDR3 is TGTGCCAGTAGTATCGGGTCGTTCCCCACCCTCACAGATACGCAGTATTTT. Translation gives CASSIGSFPTLTDTQYF.

This sequence joins TRBV19 and TRBJ2-7, with D perhaps TRBD1 (5 bases). Trimming pared 5 bases from V and 1 base from J, leaving 12 bases between. From germline, CDR1 is LNHDA and CDR2 SQIVND (reference sequence). The CDR3 covers 14 residues. The CDR3 nucleotides read TGTGCCAGTAGTCCACAGGCACAGTCCTACGAGCAGTACTTC. Translation: CASSPQAQSYEQYF.

The chain carries TRBV7-9 and TRBJ1-1; D unresolved. The CDR3 totals 14 residues. Trimming cost V 0 bases and J 7 bases, with 12 bases left between them. Germline CDR1 reads SEHNR; CDR2 reads FQNEAQ (reference sequence). The CDR3 protein is CASSLALLGGEAFF. The CDR3 nucleotides are TGTGCCAGCAGCTTAGCGCTCTTGGGAGGTGAAGCTTTCTTT.

This clone was seen only once. The chain carries TRBV6-5 and TRBJ2-7; 9 bases align to TRBD1. Germline loops: CDR1 MNHEY, CDR2 SVGAGI. Trimming took 6 bases from V and 1 from J; bases not matched to a gene: 7. The CDR3 covers 15 residues. CDR3: CASSRPGQGSYEQYF. In nucleotides, the CDR3 is TGTGCCAGCAGCCGGCCGGGACAGGGTTCCTACGAGCAGTACTTC.

The genes are TRBV18 and TRBJ2-5; 7 bases agree with TRBD1. The germline CDR1 and CDR2 sequences are KGHSH and LQKENI. Trimming cost V 4 bases and J 2 bases; bases outside gene matches: 4. The length of the CDR3 is 14 residues. In DNA form, the CDR3 reads TGTGCCAGCTCACTTCGGGACAGTCAAGAGACCCAGTACTTC. This translates into CASSLRDSQETQYF.

The J gene is TRBJ2-2, the V gene TRBV7-9; no firm D call. Germline V CDR1 and CDR2: SEHNR, FQNEAQ (reference sequence). This CDR3 is 15 amino acids long. The V gene lost 1 base and the J gene lost 7 bases, with 13 bases spanning the gap. CDR3: CASSLGGRSYGELFF. In DNA, the CDR3 is TGTGCCAGCAGCTTAGGTGGGCGATCATACGGGGAGCTGTTTTTT. Based on the CDR3 plus reference TRBV7-9 and TRBJ2-2, the full variable domain is DTGVSQNPRHKITKRGQNVTFRCDPISEHNRLYWYRQTLGQGPEFLTYFQNEAQLEKSRLLSDRFSAERPKGSFSTLEIQRTEQGDSAMYLCASSLGGRSYGELFFGEGSRLTVL.

This clone has just one count. The chain employs TRBV3-1 (or the pseudogene TRBV3-2) and TRBJ2-7; maybe TRBD2 (6 bases). The CDR3 is 12 amino acids. With 3 bases removed from V and 6 bases from J, the gap between germline ends came to 9 bases. CDR1 is LGHDT and CDR2 is YNNKEL in the germline V gene (reference sequence). Written as DNA, the CDR3 is TGTGCCAGCAGCCACCTAGCGAGCGAGCAGTACTTC. This gives the protein CASSHLASEQYF.

This chain uses TRBV6-1 with TRBJ2-2; TRBD2 agrees at 10 bases. Unmatched junction bases numbered 5, after V lost 3 bases and J lost 1 base. Germline lookup yields CDR1 MNHNS and CDR2 SASEGT. The CDR3 loop spans 17 amino acids. CDR3: CASSDAGLAVNTGELFF. The CDR3 bases are TGTGCCAGCAGTGACGCCGGACTAGCGGTGAACACCGGGGAGCTGTTTTTT.

This clone was picked up a small number of times. The chain has TRBV2 and TRBJ1-1; 7 positions match TRBD1. The J segment lost 2 bases and the V segment lost 3 bases, leaving 6 bases of the junction unmatched. Germline V gene sequence: CDR1 SNHLY, CDR2 FYNNEI. CDR3 length: 15 amino acids. Written as DNA, the CDR3 is TGTGCCAGCAGTGAGACTGGGACAGAAAACACTGAAGCTTTCTTT. Protein: CASSETGTENTEAFF.

This clone was recorded only once. The chain combines TRBV4-1 with TRBJ2-1; 7 bases agree with TRBD2. Germline CDR1 and CDR2: MGHRA and YSYEKL. CDR3 length equals 16 residues. Trimming cost V 0 bases and J 7 bases; bases outside gene matches: 9. The CDR3 region is CASSQDGRAGWNEQFF. In nucleotides, the CDR3 is TGCGCCAGCAGCCAAGACGGTCGAGCGGGATGGAATGAGCAGTTCTTC.

This chain links TRBV30 with TRBJ1-1; D is possibly TRBD1 (6 bases). This CDR3 is 12 amino acids long. Trimming stripped 2 bases from V and 5 bases from J, with 9 bases between. CDR1 is GTSNPN and CDR2 is SVGIG in the germline V gene (reference sequence). The CDR3 DNA follows: TGTGCCTGGAGTACAGGGCGAACTGAAGCTTTCTTT. It is translated as CAWSTGRTEAFF. Based on the CDR3 plus reference TRBV30 and TRBJ1-1, the full variable domain is SQTIHQWPATLVQPVGSPLSLECTVEGTSNPNLYWYRQAAGRGLQLLFYSVGIGQISSEVPQNLSASRPQDRQFILSSKKLLLSDSGFYLCAWSTGRTEAFFGQGTRLTVV.

The chain recombines TRBV6-2 or TRBV6-3 with TRBJ2-4; D remains unclear. Trimming took 6 bases from V and 9 from J, leaving 15 bases between them. Germline V lookup: CDR1 MNHEY, CDR2 SVGEGT. The CDR3 contains 13 residues. The CDR3 region is CASSLPPRGIQYF. CDR3 in DNA: TGTGCCAGCAGCCTTCCCCCTAGAGGCATTCAGTACTTC.

The V call is TRBV18, the J call TRBJ2-7; D may be TRBD2 (5 bases). V lost 3 bases to trimming and J lost 7 bases, with 25 bases between them. This CDR3 is 17 amino acids long. The V gene's germline CDR1 is KGHSH and CDR2 LQKENI. This CDR3 reads CASSPSQEGAWGVEQYF. As DNA, the CDR3 is TGTGCCAGCTCACCGTCCCAAGAGGGCGCTTGGGGAGTGGAGCAGTACTTC.